This T cell receptor beta chain derives from a study of regulatory T cells in long-lasting Graves disease. A few counts support this clonotype. Arm-PCR of CDR3 regions and iRepertoire HTBI primers were used to build TCR beta libraries. Each CDR3 protein gets one entry after TCRdb re-called the multiplex PCR reads with MiXCR. The sample has about 460,000 distinct CDR3 sequences; approximately 22% are singletons. Time point specified: persistent/refractory GD, antithyroid drugs over 5 years with positive TRAb. Extracted PBMC RNA gave rise to the TCR library. The TCR comes from a female donor with Graves disease. This sample comprised peripheral blood mononuclear cells (PBMCs), obtained when the disease was refractory, from a patient treated with antithyroid drugs.

CDR3 in DNA: TGTGCCAGCAGTGAATACAGGTCCCCCTACGAGCAGTACTTC. Protein product: CASSEYRSPYEQYF. The rearrangement joins TRBV25-1 to TRBJ2-7; the D is unclear. The germline V gene has CDR1 MGHDK and CDR2 SYGVNS. The CDR3 spans 14 residues. Trimming left V 0 bases short and J 2 bases short, with 8 bases between.